Each of the 6 T cell receptor beta chains below was sequenced from the same sample in a study of blood T cell repertoires in COVID-19 (TCRdb year 2020). Libraries were constructed by the immunoSEQ multiplex PCR assay. Drawn from immuneACCESS, this table holds only the in-frame rearrangements with V and J called that TCRdb kept. Clones are partly lost; checked studies trace under half to an unresolved V gene and leave the rest unexplained. For this sample the table gives approximately 210,000 clones, of which around four fifths were detected only once. The ten top clones hold just under 20% of the sample. Sequenced: peripheral blood. The receptors shown here come from a man aged 25 to 45 with active or convalescent COVID-19.

The chain joins TRBV19 to TRBJ2-3; 7 nucleotides line up with TRBD1. The germline V gene has CDR1 LNHDA and CDR2 SQIVND (reference sequence). With V trimmed by 6 bases and J by 2 bases, 8 bases remained unmatched. The CDR3 sequence is 15 residues long. For the CDR3, the DNA is TGTGCCAGTAGCCTAACAGGGGCATCCACAGATACGCAGTATTTT. Translated: CASSLTGASTDTQYF.

This sequence joins TRBV6-5 and TRBJ2-7; tentative D call: TRBD1 (5 bases). The CDR3 covers 15 residues. Germline CDR1 MNHEY, CDR2 SVGAGI. Trimming pared 6 bases from V and 1 base from J, leaving 16 bases between. The chain's CDR3 is CASRKGHGISYEQYF. In nucleotides, the CDR3 is TGTGCCAGCAGAAAAGGACACGGAATTTCCTACGAGCAGTACTTC.

The chain uses TRBV4-3 and TRBJ1-1, with D tentatively TRBD1 (6 bases). The V gene lost 5 bases and the J gene lost 8 bases, with 21 bases spanning the gap. The CDR3 contains 15 residues. Germline CDR1 is LGHNA and CDR2 is YSLEER. This CDR3 reads CASSEGGGGGAEAFF. The CDR3 DNA sequence: TGCGCCAGCAGCGAAGGGGGTGGCGGTGGGGCCGAAGCTTTCTTT.

The chain is built from TRBV6-2 or TRBV6-3 and TRBJ2-1; 10 bases map to TRBD2. This CDR3 spans 15 amino acids. Unmatched junction bases numbered 4, after V lost 1 base and J lost 7 bases. Germline CDR1 and CDR2: MNHEY and SVGEGT. The chain's CDR3 is CASSYLLAGDNEQFF. The CDR3 bases are TGTGCCAGCAGTTACTTGCTAGCGGGAGATAATGAGCAGTTCTTC.

V is TRBV24-1 and J is TRBJ1-2; the D is unclear. The CDR3 is 11 amino acids. Germline values: CDR1 KGHDR, CDR2 SFDVKD. V gave up 4 bases and J gave up 8 bases, with 7 bases separating them. This CDR3 reads CATSDRYGYTF. The CDR3 DNA reads TGTGCCACCAGTGACAGGTACGGCTACACCTTC.

The chain carries TRBV19 and TRBJ2-1, with 9 bases identical to TRBD1. After removal of 3 bases from V and 7 bases from J, the junction contained 7 bases not matched to a gene. The CDR3 is made up of 15 amino acids. Per germline, CDR1 LNHDA and CDR2 SQIVND (reference sequence). The CDR3 bases are TGTGCCAGTAGTATCTGGGACAGGGTAGATAATGAGCAGTTCTTC. Protein product: CASSIWDRVDNEQFF. Filled out from reference TRBV19 and TRBJ2-1, the complete variable domain reads DGGITQSPKYLFRKEGQNVTLSCEQNLNHDAMYWYRQDPGQGLRLIYYSQIVNDFQKGDIAEGYSVSREKKESFPLTVTSAQKNPTAFYLCASSIWDRVDNEQFFGPGTRLTVL.